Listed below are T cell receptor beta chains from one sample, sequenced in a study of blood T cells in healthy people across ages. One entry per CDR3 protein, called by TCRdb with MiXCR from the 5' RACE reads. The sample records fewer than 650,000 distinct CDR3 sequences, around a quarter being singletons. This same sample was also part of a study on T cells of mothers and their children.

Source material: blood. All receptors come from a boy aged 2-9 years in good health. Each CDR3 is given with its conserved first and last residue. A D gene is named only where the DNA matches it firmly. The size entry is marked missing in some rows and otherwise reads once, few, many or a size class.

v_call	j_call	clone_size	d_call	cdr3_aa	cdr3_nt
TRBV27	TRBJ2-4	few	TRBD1	CASSPGQGAKNIQYF	TGTGCCAGCAGTCCGGGACAGGGGGCCAAAAACATTCAGTACTTC
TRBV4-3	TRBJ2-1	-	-	CASSQITSLMRNEQFF	TGCGCCAGCAGCCAGATTACTAGCTTGATGCGCAATGAGCAGTTCTTC
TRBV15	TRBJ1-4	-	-	CATSRDLGWGPGGEKLFF	TGTGCCACCAGCAGAGATCTGGGCTGGGGGCCTGGGGGTGAAAAACTGTTTTTT
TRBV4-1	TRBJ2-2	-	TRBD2	CASSQDPGGAGELFF	TGCGCCAGCAGCCAAGATCCGGGGGGAGCCGGGGAGCTGTTTTTT
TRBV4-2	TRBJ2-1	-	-	CASSQGWEAGAKNEQFF	TGTGCCAGCAGCCAAGGTTGGGAGGCAGGGGCGAAGAATGAGCAGTTCTTC
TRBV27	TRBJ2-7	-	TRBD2	CASSYTSVYEQYF	TGTGCCAGCAGTTACACTAGCGTCTACGAGCAGTACTTC
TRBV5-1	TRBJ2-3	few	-	CASSQYGPGDTQYF	TGCGCCAGCAGCCAGTACGGCCCAGGAGATACGCAGTATTTT
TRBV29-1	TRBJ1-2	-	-	CSVPPGRNYGYTF	TGCAGCGTTCCGCCAGGCAGAAACTATGGCTACACCTTC
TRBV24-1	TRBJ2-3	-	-	CATSVLTGGTQYF	TGTGCCACCAGTGTCCTGACTGGCGGAACGCAGTATTTT
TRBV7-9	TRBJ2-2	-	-	CASSLLGSGELFF	TGTGCCAGCAGCTTACTCGGGTCTGGGGAGCTGTTTTTT
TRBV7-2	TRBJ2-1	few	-	CASSLGIPGSSSYNEQFF	TGTGCCAGCAGCTTAGGGATCCCTGGGTCAAGCTCCTACAATGAGCAGTTCTTC
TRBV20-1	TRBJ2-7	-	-	CSAQDAGAVTEQYF	TGCAGTGCTCAAGATGCAGGGGCTGTCACAGAGCAGTACTTC
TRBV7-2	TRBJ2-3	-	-	CASSLAGTTTDTQYF	TGTGCCAGCAGCTTGGCCGGAACTACCACAGATACGCAGTATTTT
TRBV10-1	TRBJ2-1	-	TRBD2	CASSESRLADYNEQFF	TGCGCCAGCAGTGAGTCGAGACTAGCGGATTACAATGAGCAGTTCTTC
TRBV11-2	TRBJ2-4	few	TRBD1	CASSLVGGTGGNIQYF	TGTGCCAGCAGCTTAGTAGGAGGGACAGGGGGAAACATTCAGTACTTC
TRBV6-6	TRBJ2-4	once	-	CASRLGPAKNIQYF	TGTGCCAGCAGGCTGGGCCCCGCCAAAAACATTCAGTACTTC
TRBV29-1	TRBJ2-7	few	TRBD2	CSVVGLAGTYEQYF	TGCAGCGTTGTTGGGCTAGCGGGCACCTACGAGCAGTACTTC
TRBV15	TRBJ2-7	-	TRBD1	CATSKDRETYEQYF	TGTGCCACCAGCAAGGACAGGGAGACCTACGAGCAGTACTTC
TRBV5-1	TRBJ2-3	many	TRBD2	CASSPQRDSGADTQYF	TGCGCCAGCAGCCCGCAAAGGGATAGCGGGGCAGATACGCAGTATTTT